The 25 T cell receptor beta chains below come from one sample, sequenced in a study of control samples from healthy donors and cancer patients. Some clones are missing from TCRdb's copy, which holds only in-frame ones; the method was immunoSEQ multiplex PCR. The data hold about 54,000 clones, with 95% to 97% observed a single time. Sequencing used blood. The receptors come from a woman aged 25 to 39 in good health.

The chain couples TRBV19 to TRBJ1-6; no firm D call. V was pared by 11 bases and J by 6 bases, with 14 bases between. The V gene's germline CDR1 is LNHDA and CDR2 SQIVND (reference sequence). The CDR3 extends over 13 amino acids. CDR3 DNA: TGTGCCTCACAGTCGGGGATTAATTCACCCCTCCACTTT. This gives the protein CASQSGINSPLHF.

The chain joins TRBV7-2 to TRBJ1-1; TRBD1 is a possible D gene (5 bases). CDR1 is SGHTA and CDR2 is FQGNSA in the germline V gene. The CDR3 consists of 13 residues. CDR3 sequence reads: CATRGRMNTEAFF. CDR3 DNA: TGTGCGACCCGGGGGAGGATGAACACTGAAGCTTTCTTT.

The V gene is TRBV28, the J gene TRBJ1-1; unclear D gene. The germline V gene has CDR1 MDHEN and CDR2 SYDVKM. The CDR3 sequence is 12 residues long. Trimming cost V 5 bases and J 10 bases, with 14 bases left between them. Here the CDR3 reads CASSAQPLGAFF. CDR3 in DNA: TGTGCCAGCAGTGCCCAACCCCTGGGAGCTTTCTTT.

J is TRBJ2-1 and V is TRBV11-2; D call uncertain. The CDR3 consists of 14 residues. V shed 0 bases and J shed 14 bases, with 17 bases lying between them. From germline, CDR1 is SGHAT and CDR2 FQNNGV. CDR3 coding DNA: TGTGCCAGCAGCTTAGATCTTAGGAACCCGATTAAGTTCTTC. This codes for CASSLDLRNPIKFF.

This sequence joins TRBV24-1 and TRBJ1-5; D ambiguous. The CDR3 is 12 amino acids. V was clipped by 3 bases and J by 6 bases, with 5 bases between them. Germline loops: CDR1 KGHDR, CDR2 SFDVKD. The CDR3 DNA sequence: TGTGCCACCAGTGATGGTGGTCAGCCCCAGCATTTT. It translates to CATSDGGQPQHF.

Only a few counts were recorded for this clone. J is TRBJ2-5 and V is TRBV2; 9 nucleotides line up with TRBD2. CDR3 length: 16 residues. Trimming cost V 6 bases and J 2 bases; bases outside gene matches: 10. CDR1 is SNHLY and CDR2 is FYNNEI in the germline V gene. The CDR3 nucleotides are TGTGCCAGCAGACAAGAGGGACTAGCCGCACAAGAGACCCAGTACTTC. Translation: CASRQEGLAAQETQYF. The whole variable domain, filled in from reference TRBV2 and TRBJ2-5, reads EPEVTQTPSHQVTQMGQEVILRCVPISNHLYFYWYRQILGQKVEFLVSFYNNEISEKSEIFDDQFSVERPDGSNFTLKIRSTKLEDSAMYFCASRQEGLAAQETQYFGPGTRLLVL.

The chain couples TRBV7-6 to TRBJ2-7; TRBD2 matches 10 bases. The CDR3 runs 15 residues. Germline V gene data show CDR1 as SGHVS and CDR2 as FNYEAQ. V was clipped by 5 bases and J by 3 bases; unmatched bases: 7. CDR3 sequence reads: CASSPTGLAHYEQYF. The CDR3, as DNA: TGTGCCAGCAGCCCCACGGGACTAGCGCACTACGAGCAGTACTTC.

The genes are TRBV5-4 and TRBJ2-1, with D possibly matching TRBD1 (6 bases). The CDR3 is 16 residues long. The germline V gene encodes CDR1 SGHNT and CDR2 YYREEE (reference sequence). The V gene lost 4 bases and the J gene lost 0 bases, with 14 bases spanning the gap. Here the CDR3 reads CASSGDTSYSYNEQFF. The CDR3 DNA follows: TGTGCCAGCAGCGGGGACACCTCCTACTCCTACAATGAGCAGTTCTTC.

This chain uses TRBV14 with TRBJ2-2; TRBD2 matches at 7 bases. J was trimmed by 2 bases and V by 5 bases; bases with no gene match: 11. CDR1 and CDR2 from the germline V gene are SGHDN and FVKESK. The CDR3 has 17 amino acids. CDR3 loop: CASSTYTGTTNTGELFF. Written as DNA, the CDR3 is TGTGCCAGCAGCACTTATACCGGGACTACCAACACCGGGGAGCTGTTTTTT.

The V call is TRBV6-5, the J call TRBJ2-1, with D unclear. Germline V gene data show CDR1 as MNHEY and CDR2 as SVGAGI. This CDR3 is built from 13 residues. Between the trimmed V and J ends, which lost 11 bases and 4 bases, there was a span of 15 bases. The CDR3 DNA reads TGTGCCGCCCAGGAACCTCGATACAATGAGCAGTTCTTC. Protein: CAAQEPRYNEQFF.

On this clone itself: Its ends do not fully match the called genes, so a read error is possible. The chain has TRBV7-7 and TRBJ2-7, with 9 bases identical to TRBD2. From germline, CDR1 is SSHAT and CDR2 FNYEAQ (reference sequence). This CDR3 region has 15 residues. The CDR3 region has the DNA TGTGCTAGCAGCTTAGGTAGCGGGAGTTCCTACGAGCAGTACTTC. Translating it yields CASSLGSGSSYEQYF.

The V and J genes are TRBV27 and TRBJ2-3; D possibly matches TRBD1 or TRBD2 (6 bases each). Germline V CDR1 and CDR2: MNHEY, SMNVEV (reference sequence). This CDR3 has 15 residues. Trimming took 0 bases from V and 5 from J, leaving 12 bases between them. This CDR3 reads CASSLSGGSGDTQYF. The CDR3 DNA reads TGTGCCAGCAGTTTATCAGGGGGGAGTGGAGATACGCAGTATTTT.

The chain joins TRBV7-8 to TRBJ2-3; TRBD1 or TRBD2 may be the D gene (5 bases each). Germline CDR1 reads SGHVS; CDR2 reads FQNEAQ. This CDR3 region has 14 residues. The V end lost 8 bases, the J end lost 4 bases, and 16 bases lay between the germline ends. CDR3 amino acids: CASGASSFPDTQYF. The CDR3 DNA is TGTGCCAGCGGGGCTAGCTCTTTCCCAGATACGCAGTATTTT.

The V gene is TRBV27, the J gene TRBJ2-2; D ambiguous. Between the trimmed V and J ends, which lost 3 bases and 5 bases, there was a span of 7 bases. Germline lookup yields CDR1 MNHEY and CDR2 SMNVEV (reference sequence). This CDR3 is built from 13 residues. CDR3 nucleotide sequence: TGTGCCAGCAGTTTCCCCGGGACCGGGGAGCTGTTTTTT. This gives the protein CASSFPGTGELFF.

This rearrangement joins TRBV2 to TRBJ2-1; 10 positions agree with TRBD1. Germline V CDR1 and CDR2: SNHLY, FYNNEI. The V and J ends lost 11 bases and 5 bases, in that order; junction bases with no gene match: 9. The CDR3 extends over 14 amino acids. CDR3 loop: CAGTRDRGNNEQFF. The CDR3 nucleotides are TGTGCCGGCACCCGGGACAGGGGTAACAATGAGCAGTTCTTC.

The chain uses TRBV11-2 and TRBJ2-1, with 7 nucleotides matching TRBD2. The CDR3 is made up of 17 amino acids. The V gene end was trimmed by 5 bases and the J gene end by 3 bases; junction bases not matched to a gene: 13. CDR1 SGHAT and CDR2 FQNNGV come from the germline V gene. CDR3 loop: CASSQRFRGRVYNEQFF. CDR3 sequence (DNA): TGTGCCAGCAGCCAACGGTTCAGAGGGAGGGTCTACAATGAGCAGTTCTTC.

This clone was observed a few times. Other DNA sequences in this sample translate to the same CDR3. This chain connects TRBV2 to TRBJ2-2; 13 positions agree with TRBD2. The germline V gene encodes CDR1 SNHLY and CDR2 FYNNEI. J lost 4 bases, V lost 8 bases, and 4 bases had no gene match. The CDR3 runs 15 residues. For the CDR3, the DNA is TGTGCCAGCGGGGGACTAGCGGGATTCACCGGGGAGCTGTTTTTT. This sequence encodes CASGGLAGFTGELFF.

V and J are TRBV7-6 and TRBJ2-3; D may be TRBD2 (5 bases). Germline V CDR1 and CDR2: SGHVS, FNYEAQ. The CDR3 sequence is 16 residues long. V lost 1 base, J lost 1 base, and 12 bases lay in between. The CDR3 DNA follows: TGTGCCAGCAGCTTAGGTGAGGGCCTGCGCACAGATACGCAGTATTTT. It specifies CASSLGEGLRTDTQYF.

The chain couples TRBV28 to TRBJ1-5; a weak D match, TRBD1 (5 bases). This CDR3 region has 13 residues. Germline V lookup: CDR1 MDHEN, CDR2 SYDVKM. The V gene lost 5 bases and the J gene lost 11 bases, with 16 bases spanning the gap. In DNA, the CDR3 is TGTGCCAGCAGTCTCAGGGAGGGTTTGGCCCAGCATTTT. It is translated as CASSLREGLAQHF.

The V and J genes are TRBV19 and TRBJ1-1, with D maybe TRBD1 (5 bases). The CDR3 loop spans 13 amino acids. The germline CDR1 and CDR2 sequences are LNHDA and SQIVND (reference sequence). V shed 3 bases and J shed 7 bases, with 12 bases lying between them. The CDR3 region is CASSIARGSEAFF. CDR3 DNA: TGTGCCAGTAGTATTGCACGGGGGAGTGAAGCTTTCTTT.

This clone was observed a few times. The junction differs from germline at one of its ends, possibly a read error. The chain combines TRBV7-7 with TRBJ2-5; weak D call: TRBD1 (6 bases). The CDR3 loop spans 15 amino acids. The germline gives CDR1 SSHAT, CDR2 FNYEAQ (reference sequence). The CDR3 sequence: CASSLGQGPQETQYF. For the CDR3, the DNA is TGTGCTAGCAGCTTGGGGCAGGGGCCTCAAGAGACCCAGTACTTC. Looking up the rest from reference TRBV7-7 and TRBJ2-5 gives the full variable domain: GAGVSQSPRYKVTKRGQDVTLRCDPISSHATLYWYQQALGQGPEFLTYFNYEAQPDKSGLPSDRFSAERPEGSISTLTIQRTEQRDSAMYRCASSLGQGPQETQYFGPGTRLLVL.

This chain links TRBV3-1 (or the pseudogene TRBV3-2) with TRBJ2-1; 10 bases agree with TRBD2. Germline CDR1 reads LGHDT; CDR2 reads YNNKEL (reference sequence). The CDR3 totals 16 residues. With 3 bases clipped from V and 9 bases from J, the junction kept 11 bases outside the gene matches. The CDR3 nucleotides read TGTGCCAGCAGCCATCGAGAAACTAGCGGGAACAGTGAGCAGTTCTTC. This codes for CASSHRETSGNSEQFF.

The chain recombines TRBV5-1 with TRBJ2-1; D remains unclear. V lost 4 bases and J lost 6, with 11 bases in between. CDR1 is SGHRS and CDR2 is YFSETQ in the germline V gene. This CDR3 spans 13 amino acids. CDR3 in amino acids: CASSPGLPNEQFF. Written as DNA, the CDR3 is TGCGCCAGCAGCCCCGGATTGCCCAATGAGCAGTTCTTC.

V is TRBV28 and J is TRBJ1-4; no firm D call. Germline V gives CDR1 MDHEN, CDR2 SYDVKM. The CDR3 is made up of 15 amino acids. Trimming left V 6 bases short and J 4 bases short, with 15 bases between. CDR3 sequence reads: CASRGSAGLNEKLFF. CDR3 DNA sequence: TGTGCCAGCAGGGGATCAGCAGGACTTAATGAAAAACTGTTTTTT.

The CDR3 loop reads CASSGQREFYEQYF. CDR3 nucleotide sequence: TGTGCCAGCAGTGGACAGCGGGAGTTCTACGAGCAGTACTTC. V usage is TRBV2 and J usage is TRBJ2-7, with 8 bases lining up with TRBD2. This CDR3 is 14 amino acids long. V gave up 4 bases and J gave up 3 bases; unmatched junction bases: 5. The germline V gene has CDR1 SNHLY and CDR2 FYNNEI.